The entry that follows covers one T cell receptor beta chain sequence. Its antigen remains unknown. The method was immunoSEQ multiplex PCR; TCRdb's version includes in-frame clones alone and lacks a portion of them. The sample records 55,000 to 75,000 clones, 80% to 95% being singletons. The data were taken from a study of OX40 agonist ivuxolimab in advanced cancers. Findings and limits, study-wide: Nonresponders, in some cases, also had low normalized T-cell clonal expansion.

The V gene end was trimmed by 7 bases and the J gene end by 4 bases; junction bases not matched to a gene: 4. There are 14 residues in the CDR3. Germline CDR1 reads LNHDA; CDR2 reads SQIVND (reference sequence). The input for sequencing was CD4+ or CD8+ T cells sorted from blood, taken in a trial of the OX40 agonist ivuxolimab. The clonotype was recovered from an adult with an advanced solid tumor such as melanoma, head and neck, liver or kidney cancer. The chain is built from TRBV19 and TRBJ2-2; 9 bases map to TRBD2. Here the CDR3 DNA reads TGTGCCAGTACCCTAGCGGGACGCACCGGGGAGCTGTTTTTT. Translating it yields CASTLAGRTGELFF.